This note documents a single TCR beta chain sequence. Its antigen is not known. These data come from a study of type 1 and type 2 diabetes patients. The PCR template was genomic DNA. The TCR beta CDR3 region was amplified using 30 forward and 13 reverse primers. TCRdb re-analysed the multiplex PCR reads in MiXCR, keeping a single row per CDR3 protein. The sample has 250,000 to 300,000 distinct CDR3 sequences; 40% to 50% are singletons. The CDR3 runs 14 residues. Germline CDR1 reads MNHEY; CDR2 reads SMNVEV (reference sequence). Findings and caveats of the study: Groups were not age- or gender-matched, which may bias interpretation.

The V call is TRBV27, the J call TRBJ2-5, with 10 bases identical to TRBD2. The clonotype was recovered from a man aged 18 to 35 with type 2 diabetes. What was sequenced was peripheral blood mononuclear cells (PBMCs). The CDR3 DNA reads as TGTGTCACGAGAGTAGCGGGGGGCCAAGAGACCCAGTACTTC. Translation: CVTRVAGGQETQYF.